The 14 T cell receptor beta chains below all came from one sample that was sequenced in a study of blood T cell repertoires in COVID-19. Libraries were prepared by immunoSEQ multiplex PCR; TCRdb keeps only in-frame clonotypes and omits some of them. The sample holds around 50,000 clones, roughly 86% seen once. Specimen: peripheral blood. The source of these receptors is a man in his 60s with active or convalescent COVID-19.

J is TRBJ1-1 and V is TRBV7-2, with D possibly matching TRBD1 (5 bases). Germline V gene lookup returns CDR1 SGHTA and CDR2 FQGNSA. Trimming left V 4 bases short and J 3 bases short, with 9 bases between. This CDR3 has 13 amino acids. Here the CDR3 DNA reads TGTGCCAGCAGCTCAGGGATGTACACTGAAGCTTTCTTT. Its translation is CASSSGMYTEAFF.

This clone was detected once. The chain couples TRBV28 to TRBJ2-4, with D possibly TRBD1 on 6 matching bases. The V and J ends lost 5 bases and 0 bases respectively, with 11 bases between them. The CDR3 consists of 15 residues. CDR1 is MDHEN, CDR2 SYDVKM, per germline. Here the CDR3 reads CASSIGTIAKNIQYF. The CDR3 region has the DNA TGTGCCAGCAGTATCGGGACAATAGCCAAAAACATTCAGTACTTC. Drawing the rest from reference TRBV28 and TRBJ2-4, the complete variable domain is DVKVTQSSRYLVKRTGEKVFLECVQDMDHENMFWYRQDPGLGLRLIYFSYDVKMKEKGDIPEGYSVSREKKERFSLILESASTNQTSMYLCASSIGTIAKNIQYFGAGTRLSVL.

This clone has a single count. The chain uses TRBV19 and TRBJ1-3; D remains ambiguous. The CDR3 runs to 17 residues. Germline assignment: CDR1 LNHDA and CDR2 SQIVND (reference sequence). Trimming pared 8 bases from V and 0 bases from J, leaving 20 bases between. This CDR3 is CASQGGSNILSGNTIYF. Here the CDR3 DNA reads TGTGCCAGTCAAGGAGGGTCCAACATTCTCTCTGGAAACACCATATATTTT.

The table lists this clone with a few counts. CDR3 DNA sequence: TGCGCCAGCAGCTTAGGGGGCAGGTACACTGAAGCTTTCTTT. Protein: CASSLGGRYTEAFF. V is TRBV5-1 and J is TRBJ1-1; TRBD1 aligns across 7 bases. V dropped 2 bases and J dropped 3; count of bases not matched to a gene: 4. The CDR3 runs to 14 residues. CDR1 is SGHRS, CDR2 YFSETQ, per germline.

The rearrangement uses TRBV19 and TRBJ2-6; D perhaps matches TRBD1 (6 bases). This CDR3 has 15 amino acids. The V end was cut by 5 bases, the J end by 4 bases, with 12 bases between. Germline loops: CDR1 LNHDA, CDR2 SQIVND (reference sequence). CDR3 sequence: CASSPRGKGANVLTF. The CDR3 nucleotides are TGTGCCAGTAGTCCAAGGGGGAAAGGGGCCAACGTCCTGACTTTC.

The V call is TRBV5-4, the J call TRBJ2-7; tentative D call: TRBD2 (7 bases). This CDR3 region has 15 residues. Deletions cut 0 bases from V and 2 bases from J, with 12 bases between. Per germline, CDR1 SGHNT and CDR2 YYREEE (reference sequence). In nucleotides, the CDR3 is TGTGCCAGCAGCTTGGATCCGGGGGGCGCCTACGAGCAGTACTTC. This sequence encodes CASSLDPGGAYEQYF. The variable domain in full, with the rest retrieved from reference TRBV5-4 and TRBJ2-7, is ETGVTQSPTHLIKTRGQQVTLRCSSQSGHNTVSWYQQALGQGPQFIFQYYREEENGRGNFPPRFSGLQFPNYSSELNVNALELDDSALYLCASSLDPGGAYEQYFGPGTRLTVT.

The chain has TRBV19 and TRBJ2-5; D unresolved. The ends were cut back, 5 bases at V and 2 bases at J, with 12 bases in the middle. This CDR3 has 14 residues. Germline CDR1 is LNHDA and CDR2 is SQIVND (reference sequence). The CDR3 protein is CASSEVEVQETQYF. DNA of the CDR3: TGTGCCAGTAGTGAAGTCGAGGTACAAGAGACCCAGTACTTC.

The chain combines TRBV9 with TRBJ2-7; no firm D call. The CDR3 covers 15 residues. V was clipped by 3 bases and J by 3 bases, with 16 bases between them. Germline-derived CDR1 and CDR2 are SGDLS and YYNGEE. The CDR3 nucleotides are TGTGCCAGCAGCGCCGGTGATTCCTCCCTCTACGAGCAGTACTTC. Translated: CASSAGDSSLYEQYF.

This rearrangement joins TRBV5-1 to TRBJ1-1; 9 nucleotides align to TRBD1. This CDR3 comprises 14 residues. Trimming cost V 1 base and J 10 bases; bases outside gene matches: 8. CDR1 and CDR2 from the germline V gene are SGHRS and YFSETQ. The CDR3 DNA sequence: TGCGCCAGCAGCTTGACCCCGGGACAGGGTGTAGCTTTCTTT. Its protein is CASSLTPGQGVAFF.

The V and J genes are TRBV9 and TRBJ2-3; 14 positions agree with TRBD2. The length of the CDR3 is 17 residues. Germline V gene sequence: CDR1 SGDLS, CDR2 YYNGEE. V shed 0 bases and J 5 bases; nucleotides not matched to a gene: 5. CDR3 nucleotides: TGTGCCAGCAGCGTAGGGTTGGGGACTAGCGGGGGAGATACGCAGTATTTT. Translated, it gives CASSVGLGTSGGDTQYF.

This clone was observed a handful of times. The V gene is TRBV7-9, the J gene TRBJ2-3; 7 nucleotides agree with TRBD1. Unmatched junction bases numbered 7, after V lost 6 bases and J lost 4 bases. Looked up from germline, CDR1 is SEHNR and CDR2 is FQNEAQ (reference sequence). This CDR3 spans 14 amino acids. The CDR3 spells CASRSGQFADTQYF. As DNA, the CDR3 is TGTGCCAGCAGATCGGGACAGTTCGCAGATACGCAGTATTTT.

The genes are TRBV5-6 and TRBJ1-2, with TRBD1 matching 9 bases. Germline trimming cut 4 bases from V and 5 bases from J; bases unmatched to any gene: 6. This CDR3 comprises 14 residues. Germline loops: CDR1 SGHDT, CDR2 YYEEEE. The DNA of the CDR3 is TGTGCCAGCAGCACGGGACAGGGAGGGTATGGCTACACCTTC. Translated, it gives CASSTGQGGYGYTF.

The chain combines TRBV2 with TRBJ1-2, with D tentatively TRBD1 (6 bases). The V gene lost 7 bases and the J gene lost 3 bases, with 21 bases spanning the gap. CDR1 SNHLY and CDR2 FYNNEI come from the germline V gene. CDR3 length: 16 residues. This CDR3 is CASTQIQGYLHYGYTF. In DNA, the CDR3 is TGTGCCAGCACCCAAATACAGGGATATCTTCACTATGGCTACACCTTC.

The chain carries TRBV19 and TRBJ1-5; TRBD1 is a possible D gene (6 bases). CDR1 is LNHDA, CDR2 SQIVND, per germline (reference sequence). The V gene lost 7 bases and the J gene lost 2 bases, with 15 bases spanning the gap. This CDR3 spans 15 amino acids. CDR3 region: CASTTGTRGNQPQHF. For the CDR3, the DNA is TGTGCCAGTACCACCGGGACACGAGGCAATCAGCCCCAGCATTTT.